Detailed here is one T cell receptor beta chain. Sequenced by immunoSEQ multiplex PCR; TCRdb stores in-frame clones only, minus some. This repertoire shows about 5,600 clones, about three quarters found once; its top ten account for around 7.4%. The sample comes from a study of tumor T cells in aggressive B-cell lymphoma. This CDR3 contains 15 residues. The germline V and J ends were trimmed by 1 base and 3 bases, with 11 bases remaining between them. Germline CDR1 is SGHTA and CDR2 is FQGNSA. Sequencing used tumor tissue. The chain is built from TRBV7-2 and TRBJ2-3; D perhaps matches TRBD2 (6 bases). This TCR was recovered from an adult with diffuse large B cell lymphoma. DNA for the CDR3: TGTGCCAGCAGCTTAGAGGGACTCCAGACAGATACGCAGTATTTT. It translates to CASSLEGLQTDTQYF.